The 10 T cell receptor beta chains presented below share a single source sample, sequenced in a study of post-analysis software for immune sequencing data. Study-wide results and caveats: Four to six TRBV segments (TRBV5-6, TRBV5-1 and TRBV20-1 among them) occurred more frequently in patients than in controls.

Incorporated into the TCR beta cDNA libraries were unique molecular identifiers, which served to reduce PCR and sequencing biases. TCRdb analysed the PCR reads with MiXCR anew, one entry per CDR3 protein. Among roughly 670,000 distinct CDR3 sequences, 55% to 60% were seen once, and the ten largest hold around 11%. No antigens are known for them. Source material: blood. The origin of the receptors is a girl under 10 years old with multiple sclerosis.

This sequence joins TRBV19 and TRBJ2-1, with 7 bases that match TRBD1. This CDR3 is 14 amino acids long. The V and J ends lost 7 bases and 9 bases, in that order; junction bases with no gene match: 12. The germline gives CDR1 LNHDA, CDR2 SQIVND (reference sequence). Here the CDR3 reads CASTRDSTEGEQFF. CDR3 DNA: TGTGCCAGTACCCGGGACAGCACAGAGGGTGAGCAGTTCTTC.

The chain couples TRBV28 to TRBJ1-2, with TRBD1 as a possible D gene (6 bases). V was shortened by 6 bases and J by 1 base, with 27 bases between the two germline ends. CDR1 MDHEN and CDR2 SYDVKM come from the germline V gene. This CDR3 region has 19 residues. CDR3 DNA: TGTGCCAGCAGAGTAGGGGGTAACCCAGGACAGCAACATAACTATGGCTACACCTTC. As protein: CASRVGGNPGQQHNYGYTF.

The rearrangement joins TRBV7-8 to TRBJ1-6; D not resolved. The CDR3 runs 18 residues. CDR1 SGHVS and CDR2 FQNEAQ come from the germline V gene. Trimming removed 1 base at V and 4 bases at J, with 17 bases between. This CDR3 reads CASSLVVGKRSYNSPLHF. The DNA of the CDR3 is TGTGCCAGCAGCTTAGTGGTAGGGAAGCGCTCATATAATTCACCCCTCCACTTT.

This chain uses TRBV5-1 with TRBJ2-1; maybe TRBD2 (6 bases). Germline assignment: CDR1 SGHRS and CDR2 YFSETQ. The CDR3 is 15 amino acids. Trimming cost V 0 bases and J 8 bases, with 15 bases left between them. CDR3 nucleotide sequence: TGCGCCAGCAGCTTGGCCGATCCCTGGGGGGATGAGCAGTTCTTC. Its translation is CASSLADPWGDEQFF.

CDR3 coding DNA: TGCGCCAGCAGCTTGGCTCCACTAGCGGGATCACACAATGAGCAGTTCTTC. It codes for CASSLAPLAGSHNEQFF. The chain combines TRBV5-1 with TRBJ2-1; 10 bases agree with TRBD2. CDR3 length equals 17 residues. CDR1 SGHRS and CDR2 YFSETQ come from the germline V gene. J gave up 5 bases and V 0 bases, and 8 bases lay outside the gene matches.

Concerning this clonotype itself: This CDR3 fails to terminate in the conserved phenylalanine or tryptophan, so it likely reflects a read error. The CDR3 nucleotides are TGTGCCAGCAGCCTCAGCGGGACAGGGAACACTGAAGCTTTCCTT. Translated, it gives CASSLSGTGNTEAFL. The chain carries TRBV9 and TRBJ1-1, with 8 nucleotides matching TRBD1. CDR3 size: 15 residues. The germline CDR1 and CDR2 sequences are SGDLS and YYNGEE. The trim removed 4 bases at V and 1 base at J, leaving 6 bases unmatched.

The chain employs TRBV2 and TRBJ2-3; the D is unclear. This CDR3 contains 13 residues. V gave up 11 bases and J gave up 1 base, with 13 bases separating them. CDR1 and CDR2 (germline): SNHLY, FYNNEI. The CDR3 spells CAGKPRGTDTQYF. CDR3 sequence (DNA): TGTGCCGGTAAACCTCGGGGCACAGATACGCAGTATTTT.

This clonotype was counted once. This rearrangement joins TRBV12-5 to TRBJ2-3; 7 positions match TRBD1. CDR1 is LGHNT, CDR2 FRNRAP, per germline. This CDR3 contains 17 residues. The ends lost 0 bases at V and 2 bases at J; junction bases unmatched: 8. The CDR3 nucleotides are TGTGCTAGTGGTTTGGTACGGGGACAGAACGACACAGATACGCAGTATTTT. The encoded protein is CASGLVRGQNDTDTQYF. Supplemented by reference TRBV12-5 and TRBJ2-3, the full variable domain reads DARVTQTPRHKVTEMGQEVTMRCQPILGHNTVFWYRQTMMQGLELLAYFRNRAPLDDSGMPKDRFSAEMPDATLATLKIQPSEPRDSAVYFCASGLVRGQNDTDTQYFGPGTRLTVL.

This chain connects TRBV29-1 to TRBJ2-4, with 8 bases lining up with TRBD1. Germline V CDR1 and CDR2: SQVTM, ANQGSEA. This CDR3 is built from 14 residues. The V and J ends lost 4 bases and 4 bases, in that order; junction bases with no gene match: 6. CDR3 sequence (DNA): TGCAGCGTTGGGGACCAGGGGGCAAAAAACATTCAGTACTTC. Its translation is CSVGDQGAKNIQYF.

V usage is TRBV24-1 and J usage is TRBJ2-5; no reliable D call. Germline loops: CDR1 KGHDR, CDR2 SFDVKD. This CDR3 is 15 amino acids long. Trimming removed 5 bases at V and 2 bases at J, with 14 bases between. The CDR3 DNA is TGTGCCACCAGTGTCCCCATCGCCGGGCAAGAGACCCAGTACTTC. It translates to CATSVPIAGQETQYF.